A selection of T cell receptor beta chains follows, all from one sample in a study of blood T cell repertoires in COVID-19. TCRdb keeps only in-frame clones here, not all; method: immunoSEQ multiplex PCR. The sample includes more than 250,000 clones, roughly 83% of them seen just once. The sample was peripheral blood. The receptors stem from a woman in her forties or fifties with acute or convalescent COVID-19. The CDR3 runs from the conserved cysteine through the conserved F or W. D genes are given only for firm matches. Size tells how often a clone was seen (once, few, many) or the class of an expanded clone, and some rows leave it out.

clone size: -
D gene: TRBD1
J gene: TRBJ2-4
V gene: TRBV7-9
CDR3 DNA: TGTGCCAGCAGCCTGGGACAGGGGAAAAACATTCAGTACTTC
CDR3 protein: CASSLGQGKNIQYF

clone size: -
D gene: -
J gene: TRBJ2-7
V gene: TRBV27
CDR3 DNA: TGTGCCAGCAGTGCCCGGACACCCATCATCTCCTACGAGCAGTACTTC
CDR3 protein: CASSARTPIISYEQYF

clone size: -
D gene: TRBD1
J gene: TRBJ1-2
V gene: TRBV28
CDR3 DNA: TGTGCCAGCAGCTGGACAGGGTCTAGCTACACCTTC
CDR3 protein: CASSWTGSSYTF

clone size: -
D gene: TRBD1
J gene: TRBJ1-4
V gene: TRBV11-1
CDR3 DNA: TGTGCCAGCAGCCGTAACAGGGGTGAAAAACTGTTTTTT
CDR3 protein: CASSRNRGEKLFF

clone size: -
D gene: TRBD1
J gene: TRBJ2-2
V gene: TRBV30
CDR3 DNA: TGTGCCTGGAGTGTAAAGAGGGACAGGGGGACCGGGGAGCTGTTTTTT
CDR3 protein: CAWSVKRDRGTGELFF

clone size: -
D gene: -
J gene: TRBJ2-2
V gene: TRBV4-3
CDR3 DNA: TGCGCCAGCAGCCAAGATTTCGACAGATATTTCCCCGGGGAGCTGTTTTTT
CDR3 protein: CASSQDFDRYFPGELFF

clone size: -
D gene: TRBD1
J gene: TRBJ2-7
V gene: TRBV14
CDR3 DNA: TGTGCCAGCAGCGGGGCAGGGGGCATTCGCTCCTACGAGCAGTACTTC
CDR3 protein: CASSGAGGIRSYEQYF

clone size: once
D gene: TRBD2
J gene: TRBJ2-1
V gene: TRBV5-1
CDR3 DNA: TGCGCCAGCAGCTTGGGAGCGGGAGGGCCGAATGAGCAGTTCTTC
CDR3 protein: CASSLGAGGPNEQFF

clone size: once
D gene: -
J gene: TRBJ2-7
V gene: TRBV6-5
CDR3 DNA: TGTGCCAGCAGTTATGAGGGGAGGCACGAGCAGTACTTC
CDR3 protein: CASSYEGRHEQYF

clone size: once
D gene: TRBD2
J gene: TRBJ2-1
V gene: TRBV11-2
CDR3 DNA: TGTGCCAGCAGCTACACTACTAGCGGGGTGGACAATGAGCAGTTCTTC
CDR3 protein: CASSYTTSGVDNEQFF

clone size: -
D gene: TRBD2
J gene: TRBJ2-1
V gene: TRBV29-1
CDR3 DNA: TGCAGCGTTCCTGGGACTAGTCGGAATGAGCAGTTCTTC
CDR3 protein: CSVPGTSRNEQFF

clone size: many
D gene: -
J gene: TRBJ2-1
V gene: TRBV24-1
CDR3 DNA: TGTGCCACCAGTGATTTGGCTAGTACGGACAATGAGCAGTTCTTC
CDR3 protein: CATSDLASTDNEQFF

clone size: -
D gene: TRBD2
J gene: TRBJ2-7
V gene: TRBV5-1
CDR3 DNA: TGCGCCAGCAGCTTGTTAGCGGGCCCCACCTACGAGCAGTACTTC
CDR3 protein: CASSLLAGPTYEQYF

clone size: -
D gene: TRBD1
J gene: TRBJ1-1
V gene: TRBV29-1
CDR3 DNA: TGCAGCGTTATCAGGGGGCGAGGCACTGAAGCTTTCTTT
CDR3 protein: CSVIRGRGTEAFF

clone size: once
D gene: -
J gene: TRBJ2-2
V gene: TRBV27
CDR3 DNA: TGTGCCAGCAGCGGGGTTGGCGGGGAGCTGTTTTTT
CDR3 protein: CASSGVGGELFF

clone size: -
D gene: TRBD1
J gene: TRBJ1-4
V gene: TRBV18
CDR3 DNA: TGTGCCAGCTCACGGGGACAGGTGATGCTGGAAAAACTGTTTTTT
CDR3 protein: CASSRGQVMLEKLFF

clone size: -
D gene: -
J gene: TRBJ2-2
V gene: TRBV27
CDR3 DNA: TGTGCCAGCAACCGAGGGAGCGGCGGGGAGCTGTTTTTT
CDR3 protein: CASNRGSGGELFF

clone size: -
D gene: -
J gene: TRBJ1-4
V gene: TRBV7-2
CDR3 DNA: TGTGCCAGCAGCTCAGGGTTTACAACTAATGAAAAACTGTTTTTT
CDR3 protein: CASSSGFTTNEKLFF

clone size: -
D gene: TRBD2
J gene: TRBJ2-5
V gene: TRBV18
CDR3 DNA: TGTGCCAGCTCACCCGGGACTAGCGGACAAGAGACCCAGTACTTC
CDR3 protein: CASSPGTSGQETQYF

clone size: -
D gene: -
J gene: TRBJ2-2
V gene: TRBV5-4
CDR3 DNA: TGTGCCAGCAGGGGGCCCATCGGGGAGCTGTTTTTT
CDR3 protein: CASRGPIGELFF

clone size: -
D gene: -
J gene: TRBJ1-2
V gene: TRBV5-8
CDR3 DNA: TGTGCCAGCAGCCTCGACAGCAGCTATGGCTACACCTTC
CDR3 protein: CASSLDSSYGYTF

clone size: -
D gene: TRBD1
J gene: TRBJ1-5
V gene: TRBV23-1
CDR3 DNA: TGCGCCAGCAGTCATTCGTACAGGGGGTGCGGGGCCCAGCATTTT
CDR3 protein: CASSHSYRGCGAQHF

clone size: -
D gene: TRBD2
J gene: TRBJ2-3
V gene: TRBV5-1
CDR3 DNA: TGCGCCAGCAGCCCACGACTACGTCAACTAGCGTTAATCTCAGATACGCAGTATTTT
CDR3 protein: CASSPRLRQLALISDTQYF

clone size: -
D gene: TRBD1
J gene: TRBJ1-2
V gene: TRBV5-1
CDR3 DNA: TGCGCCAGCAGCTTCCTGACAGGGGGCGAAGGCTACACCTTC
CDR3 protein: CASSFLTGGEGYTF

clone size: -
D gene: -
J gene: TRBJ1-2
V gene: TRBV7-9
CDR3 DNA: TGTGCCAGCAGCTTAGGGCAGGAGGATGGCTACACCTTC
CDR3 protein: CASSLGQEDGYTF

clone size: -
D gene: -
J gene: TRBJ1-4
V gene: TRBV6-1
CDR3 DNA: TGTGCCAGCAGTTCTAGGACAGTAAATGAAAAACTGTTTTTT
CDR3 protein: CASSSRTVNEKLFF

clone size: -
D gene: TRBD1
J gene: TRBJ2-7
V gene: TRBV11-2
CDR3 DNA: TGTGCCAGCCGGGACAGGGGGCTGGACGAGCAGTACTTC
CDR3 protein: CASRDRGLDEQYF

clone size: -
D gene: TRBD2
J gene: TRBJ2-1
V gene: TRBV5-1
CDR3 DNA: TGCGCCAGCAGCTTCGGGGAACTAGCGTACAATGAGCAGTTCTTC
CDR3 protein: CASSFGELAYNEQFF

clone size: -
D gene: TRBD2
J gene: TRBJ2-5
V gene: TRBV9
CDR3 DNA: TGTGCCAGCAGCGTAGTAAGCGGGAGTATCGAAGAGACCCAGTACTTC
CDR3 protein: CASSVVSGSIEETQYF

clone size: -
D gene: -
J gene: TRBJ2-7
V gene: TRBV12-3/TRBV12-4
CDR3 DNA: TGTGCCAGCAGCCAAATGTACGAGCAGTACTTC
CDR3 protein: CASSQMYEQYF

clone size: -
D gene: TRBD2
J gene: TRBJ2-1
V gene: TRBV15
CDR3 DNA: TGTGCCACCAGCAGAGGATTAGCGGGAGGGAACAATGAGCAGTTCTTC
CDR3 protein: CATSRGLAGGNNEQFF

clone size: -
D gene: TRBD2
J gene: TRBJ2-1
V gene: TRBV5-1
CDR3 DNA: TGCGCCAGCAGCCGGAGCACCGGGACTAGCGGGTTTAGCTCCTACAATGAGCAGTTCTTC
CDR3 protein: CASSRSTGTSGFSSYNEQFF

clone size: -
D gene: TRBD1
J gene: TRBJ2-7
V gene: TRBV3-1/TRBV3-2
CDR3 DNA: TGTGCCAGCAGCCCTACGGACAGGGGCCTCCCCTACGAGCAGTACTTC
CDR3 protein: CASSPTDRGLPYEQYF

clone size: -
D gene: TRBD1
J gene: TRBJ1-6
V gene: TRBV18
CDR3 DNA: TGTGCCAGCTCACGCACCCTACTTCTCGCAGGGGGTAATTCACCCCTCCACTTT
CDR3 protein: CASSRTLLLAGGNSPLHF

clone size: -
D gene: TRBD1
J gene: TRBJ1-1
V gene: TRBV19
CDR3 DNA: TGTGCCAGTAGCCCGGACAGGTGGAACACTGAAGCTTTCTTT
CDR3 protein: CASSPDRWNTEAFF

clone size: -
D gene: TRBD1
J gene: TRBJ1-2
V gene: TRBV19
CDR3 DNA: TGTGCCACAAGCCCCGCAGGACAGGGGTACTATGGCTACACCTTC
CDR3 protein: CATSPAGQGYYGYTF

clone size: -
D gene: -
J gene: TRBJ2-7
V gene: TRBV11-2
CDR3 DNA: TGTGCCAGCAGCTTAGAAATCCGCGGCTACGAGCAGTACTTC
CDR3 protein: CASSLEIRGYEQYF

clone size: -
D gene: TRBD2
J gene: TRBJ2-1
V gene: TRBV27
CDR3 DNA: TGTGCCAGCAGCGGACTAGCGGGGCCATCCTACAATGAGCAGTTCTTC
CDR3 protein: CASSGLAGPSYNEQFF

clone size: -
D gene: TRBD1
J gene: TRBJ2-7
V gene: TRBV27
CDR3 DNA: TGTGCCAGCAGTCCCGGGACAGGGTTAAGCTCCTACGAGCAGTACTTC
CDR3 protein: CASSPGTGLSSYEQYF

clone size: -
D gene: TRBD2
J gene: TRBJ2-7
V gene: TRBV19
CDR3 DNA: TGTGCCAGTAATCCTAGCGGGAGAGGGGAGCAGTACTTC
CDR3 protein: CASNPSGRGEQYF

clone size: -
D gene: -
J gene: TRBJ1-5
V gene: TRBV6-4
CDR3 DNA: TGTGCCAGCAGCGACAGGAGGTATGCCAATCAGCCCCAGCATTTT
CDR3 protein: CASSDRRYANQPQHF

clone size: -
D gene: -
J gene: TRBJ2-1
V gene: TRBV6-2/TRBV6-3
CDR3 DNA: TGTGCCAGCAGTTACCGGGACTGGGCCTACAATGAGCAGTTCTTC
CDR3 protein: CASSYRDWAYNEQFF

clone size: -
D gene: -
J gene: TRBJ1-1
V gene: TRBV2
CDR3 DNA: TGTGCCAGCAGTGATTCGCGAACTAACACTGAAGCTTTCTTT
CDR3 protein: CASSDSRTNTEAFF

clone size: -
D gene: -
J gene: TRBJ2-5
V gene: TRBV3-1/TRBV3-2
CDR3 DNA: TGTGCCAGCAGCCAAGCATCTACTGGGTTGGCGGTGGCCCAGTACTTC
CDR3 protein: CASSQASTGLAVAQYF

clone size: once
D gene: -
J gene: TRBJ1-1
V gene: TRBV30
CDR3 DNA: TGTGCCTGGAGTGTTTTAACAGGAGCCAACACTGAAGCTTTCTTT
CDR3 protein: CAWSVLTGANTEAFF